Below, 3 T cell receptor beta chains from the same sample are listed, as sequenced in a study of identical twins. TCRdb recomputed calls from the 5' RACE reads with MiXCR, one row per CDR3 protein. The table records 1.5 million to 2 million distinct CDR3 sequences, less than 35% of them present only once. Sequenced sample: cord blood. The receptors derive from a newborn girl in good health.

This clonotype has more than one count but fewer than ten. The chain links TRBV5-1 to TRBJ2-7; 10 nucleotides line up with TRBD1. The CDR3 covers 16 residues. Trimming cost V 0 bases and J 3 bases; bases outside gene matches: 6. CDR1 and CDR2 from the germline V gene are SGHRS and YFSETQ. The CDR3 spells CASSLVQGQGSYEQYF. DNA for the CDR3: TGCGCCAGCAGCTTGGTTCAGGGACAGGGGAGCTACGAGCAGTACTTC. The full variable domain, rest sourced from reference TRBV5-1 and TRBJ2-7, is KAGVTQTPRYLIKTRGQQVTLSCSPISGHRSVSWYQQTPGQGLQFLFEYFSETQRNKGNFPGRFSGRQFSNSRSEMNVSTLELGDSALYLCASSLVQGQGSYEQYFGPGTRLTVT.

In this sample, this clonotype turned up a few times. The chain combines TRBV20-1 with TRBJ1-6; D is perhaps TRBD1 (5 bases). V lost 1 base and J lost 7, with 14 bases in between. The CDR3 runs 15 residues. The germline gives CDR1 DFQATT, CDR2 SNEGSKA (reference sequence). The CDR3 DNA reads as TGCAGTGCTAGAGGGGGAGGGGACTTCAATTCACCCCTCCACTTT. Its protein product is CSARGGGDFNSPLHF.

The chain couples TRBV24-1 to TRBJ2-5, with TRBD1 matching over 8 bases. Trimming at V came to 7 bases and at J to 4 bases, leaving 7 bases not matched to a gene. CDR1 KGHDR and CDR2 SFDVKD come from the germline V gene. This CDR3 has 14 residues. In nucleotides, the CDR3 is TGTGCCACCAGAGGACAGGGACCAGGAGAGACCCAGTACTTC. Translation: CATRGQGPGETQYF.